Below are 27 T cell receptor beta chains sequenced from a single sample in a study of lymphopenia after photon versus proton radiotherapy. The data were produced by immunoSEQ multiplex PCR, yet TCRdb's version contains in-frame clones alone and is incomplete. This table has 15,000 or so clones, about nine tenths appearing once. The sample in question was peripheral blood, obtained from a patient treated with proton-based radiotherapy. Receptors were obtained from a man aged 70-80 years with pancreatic cancer.

This clone qualifies as medium-sized. The chain links TRBV5-1 to TRBJ1-2; TRBD1 agrees at 11 bases. CDR3 length equals 17 residues. Germline CDR1 reads SGHRS; CDR2 reads YFSETQ. Trimming removed 1 base from V and 7 bases from J; junction bases left unmatched: 12. CDR3 loop: CASSLLTDRGRWGGYTF. In nucleotides, the CDR3 is TGCGCCAGCAGCTTGCTTACGGACAGGGGGCGCTGGGGTGGCTACACCTTC.

The chain combines TRBV27 with TRBJ2-4; D may be TRBD2 (7 bases). This CDR3 spans 18 amino acids. The germline V gene encodes CDR1 MNHEY and CDR2 SMNVEV (reference sequence). The V end lost 5 bases, the J end lost 0 bases, and 20 bases lay between the germline ends. The chain's CDR3 is CASSPNYGGLVAKNIQYF. In DNA form, the CDR3 reads TGTGCCAGCAGTCCAAATTACGGGGGGCTCGTAGCCAAAAACATTCAGTACTTC.

The CDR3 DNA follows: TGTGCCAGCAGCCCAGAAGTGGGTGAGCAGTTCTTC. This translates into CASSPEVGEQFF. The V and J genes are TRBV11-2 and TRBJ2-1, with no clear D. CDR1 SGHAT and CDR2 FQNNGV come from the germline V gene. The CDR3 is 12 residues long. Trimming left V 5 bases short and J 9 bases short, with 11 bases between.

The chain couples TRBV2 to TRBJ1-1; 7 nucleotides align to TRBD1. The germline V gene encodes CDR1 SNHLY and CDR2 FYNNEI. The CDR3 sequence is 18 residues long. V shed 4 bases, J shed 1 base, and the junction held 15 bases outside the gene matches. CDR3 sequence (DNA): TGTGCCAGCAGTGTCCAGGGGGACCCCGAGCCGACGAACACTGAAGCTTTCTTT. Translated: CASSVQGDPEPTNTEAFF.

J is TRBJ1-1 and V is TRBV29-1, with D maybe TRBD1 (6 bases). With 4 bases removed from V and 0 bases from J, the gap between germline ends came to 12 bases. This CDR3 region has 14 residues. CDR1 is SQVTM, CDR2 ANQGSEA, per germline. The DNA for the CDR3 is TGCAGCGTTGTAGGGGGGGGTATGAACACTGAAGCTTTCTTT. The encoded protein is CSVVGGGMNTEAFF.

The rearrangement joins TRBV16 to TRBJ1-1, with 8 bases that match TRBD1. This CDR3 region has 15 residues. The germline V gene encodes CDR1 KGHSY and CDR2 FQNENV. The V and J ends lost 5 bases and 4 bases, in that order; junction bases with no gene match: 9. This CDR3 reads CASSRRTGWGTEAFF. In DNA form, the CDR3 reads TGTGCCAGCAGCAGACGGACAGGGTGGGGCACTGAAGCTTTCTTT.

The rearrangement uses TRBV28 and TRBJ2-3; TRBD1 might be the D (6 bases). CDR1 and CDR2 from the germline V gene are MDHEN and SYDVKM. V was shortened by 4 bases and J by 2 bases, with 10 bases between the two germline ends. This CDR3 region has 14 residues. CDR3 sequence: CASSYRENTDTQYF. The CDR3, as DNA: TGTGCCAGCAGTTACAGGGAAAACACAGATACGCAGTATTTT.

The chain combines TRBV27 with TRBJ1-2; tentative D call: TRBD1 (5 bases). The CDR3 has 12 residues. Per germline, CDR1 MNHEY and CDR2 SMNVEV (reference sequence). V lost 5 bases and J 8 bases, leaving 12 bases between the germline ends. CDR3 sequence (DNA): TGTGCCAGCAGTACAACGAGGGGAGGCTACACCTTC. Translated: CASSTTRGGYTF.

This chain uses TRBV6-1 with TRBJ1-3, with unresolved D. The CDR3 extends over 14 amino acids. The V end was cut by 8 bases, the J end by 1 base, with 12 bases between. CDR1 is MNHNS and CDR2 is SASEGT in the germline V gene. Here the CDR3 DNA reads TGTGCCAGCCGCTTTTCTGGGTCTGGAAACACCATATATTTT. Protein product: CASRFSGSGNTIYF.

The chain links TRBV2 to TRBJ1-6; no clear D. CDR1 and CDR2 (germline): SNHLY, FYNNEI. The CDR3 totals 11 residues. V was pared by 7 bases and J by 9 bases, with 7 bases between. This CDR3 is CASTERSPLHF. The CDR3 nucleotides are TGTGCCAGCACGGAGCGTTCACCCCTCCACTTT.

V gene TRBV30 combines with J gene TRBJ1-5, with D maybe TRBD1 (6 bases). This CDR3 spans 14 amino acids. Germline CDR1 and CDR2: GTSNPN and SVGIG (reference sequence). V lost 7 bases to trimming and J lost 6 bases, with 19 bases between them. CDR3 DNA: TGTGCCTCGTCCGGGACACCGAGGGGTCAGCCCCAGCATTTT. This sequence encodes CASSGTPRGQPQHF.

The sample holds one count of this clone. The CDR3 reads CASSEQGHTEAFF. The CDR3 DNA is TGTGCCAGCAGTGAACAGGGACACACTGAAGCTTTCTTT. The chain recombines TRBV6-5 with TRBJ1-1, with a tentative D call TRBD1 (6 bases). The CDR3 loop spans 13 amino acids. Deletions cut 5 bases from V and 3 bases from J, with 10 bases between. Germline values: CDR1 MNHEY, CDR2 SVGAGI.

The genes are TRBV6-5 and TRBJ1-4; D remains unclear. The CDR3 spans 12 residues. Germline CDR1 MNHEY, CDR2 SVGAGI. V lost 6 bases and J 2 bases, leaving 4 bases between the germline ends. The CDR3 spells CASSRTNEKLFF. CDR3 nucleotide sequence: TGTGCCAGCAGCCGGACTAATGAAAAACTGTTTTTT.

The chain joins TRBV19 to TRBJ2-2; a possible D gene is TRBD2 (6 bases). Trimming took 6 bases from V and 4 from J, leaving 21 bases between them. The CDR3 contains 17 residues. From germline, CDR1 is LNHDA and CDR2 SQIVND (reference sequence). The DNA of the CDR3 is TGTGCCAGTAGGGGCCCTCCGGGCCGGAGGGGCACCGGGGAGCTGTTTTTT. It specifies CASRGPPGRRGTGELFF.

The chain carries TRBV5-1 and TRBJ1-5; 7 nucleotides match TRBD1. The CDR3 extends over 17 amino acids. Germline lookup yields CDR1 SGHRS and CDR2 YFSETQ. V was pared by 2 bases and J by 0 bases, with 8 bases of the junction left unmatched. The CDR3 DNA reads TGCGCCAGCAGCTTAAACAGGGGAGGGGATAGCAATCAGCCCCAGCATTTT. Amino acid sequence: CASSLNRGGDSNQPQHF.

Concerning this clone: The same CDR3 can be traced to other DNA sequences in this sample. The V gene is TRBV2, the J gene TRBJ1-5, with D unclear. The CDR3 has 14 residues. From germline, CDR1 is SNHLY and CDR2 FYNNEI. V was trimmed by 4 bases and J by 4 bases, leaving 11 bases between them. The DNA of the CDR3 is TGTGCCAGCAGTGGGTCTTCCTATAATCAGCCCCAGCATTTT. This codes for CASSGSSYNQPQHF.

This rearrangement joins TRBV9 to TRBJ2-7; D uncertain. Germline V gene data show CDR1 as SGDLS and CDR2 as YYNGEE. The ends were cut back, 4 bases at V and 6 bases at J, with 17 bases in the middle. This CDR3 region has 14 residues. DNA of the CDR3: TGTGCCAGCAGCCCGAGATTCGAGGTTGCCGAGCAGTACTTC. It is translated as CASSPRFEVAEQYF.

This clone appeared a single time. The rearrangement links TRBV7-9 to TRBJ1-1; D ambiguous. The germline gives CDR1 SEHNR, CDR2 FQNEAQ (reference sequence). The CDR3 totals 14 residues. V was pared by 1 base and J by 3 bases, with 9 bases between. DNA of the CDR3: TGTGCCAGCAGCTTAGAGGTCCGGGACACTGAAGCTTTCTTT. Its translation: CASSLEVRDTEAFF.

The chain couples TRBV5-6 to TRBJ2-7; tentatively, D is TRBD2 (6 bases). The CDR3 sequence is 14 residues long. The germline CDR1 and CDR2 sequences are SGHDT and YYEEEE. The ends were cut back, 1 base at V and 4 bases at J, with 12 bases in the middle. In DNA, the CDR3 is TGTGCCAGCAGCTTGACCAGGCGGGATTACGAGCAGTACTTC. This encodes CASSLTRRDYEQYF.

The chain combines TRBV15 with TRBJ1-2, with D unresolved. Per germline, CDR1 LNHNV and CDR2 YYDKDF (reference sequence). This CDR3 comprises 16 residues. V was clipped by 3 bases and J by 0 bases, with 14 bases between them. The CDR3 DNA follows: TGTGCCACCAGCAGGTCCGGGCGGGGTCCTAACTATGGCTACACCTTC. Translation: CATSRSGRGPNYGYTF.

The rearrangement links TRBV5-1 to TRBJ1-1; D not resolved. The V gene lost 3 bases and the J gene lost 1 base, with 7 bases spanning the gap. The CDR3 consists of 13 residues. Germline V CDR1 and CDR2: SGHRS, YFSETQ. DNA for the CDR3: TGCGCCAGCAGCTCCTCGGGGAACACTGAAGCTTTCTTT. Residues: CASSSSGNTEAFF. Variable domain in full (rest from reference TRBV5-1 and TRBJ1-1): KAGVTQTPRYLIKTRGQQVTLSCSPISGHRSVSWYQQTPGQGLQFLFEYFSETQRNKGNFPGRFSGRQFSNSRSEMNVSTLELGDSALYLCASSSSGNTEAFFGQGTRLTVV.

This clone appeared a single time. The chain carries TRBV9 and TRBJ1-3, with D possibly TRBD1 on 5 matching bases. Trimming pared 7 bases from V and 8 bases from J, leaving 13 bases between. Germline assignment: CDR1 SGDLS and CDR2 YYNGEE. CDR3 size: 12 residues. The CDR3 loop reads CASQGDGYTIYF. As DNA, the CDR3 is TGTGCCAGCCAGGGAGATGGGTACACCATATATTTT. Full variable domain (outside the CDR3, taken from reference TRBV9 and TRBJ1-3): DSGVTQTPKHLITATGQRVTLRCSPRSGDLSVYWYQQSLDQGLQFLIQYYNGEERAKGNILERFSAQQFPDLHSELNLSSLELGDSALYFCASQGDGYTIYFGEGSWLTVV.

This chain joins TRBV19 and TRBJ1-5, with unresolved D. V lost 5 bases to trimming and J lost 1 base, with 6 bases between them. The CDR3 is 13 amino acids. Germline-derived CDR1 and CDR2 are LNHDA and SQIVND (reference sequence). The CDR3 loop is CASSHGSNQPQHF. CDR3 coding DNA: TGTGCCAGTAGTCACGGGAGCAATCAGCCCCAGCATTTT.

This rearrangement joins TRBV6-5 to TRBJ1-1, with 8 positions matching TRBD1. J gave up 5 bases and V 2 bases, and 10 bases lay outside the gene matches. CDR1 and CDR2 from the germline V gene are MNHEY and SVGAGI. The CDR3 covers 16 residues. The CDR3 sequence: CASSYIPQGARTEAFF. The DNA for the CDR3 is TGTGCCAGCAGTTACATACCGCAGGGGGCTAGGACTGAAGCTTTCTTT.

This chain joins TRBV7-2 and TRBJ2-7; D unresolved. This CDR3 region has 14 residues. CDR1 SGHTA and CDR2 FQGNSA come from the germline V gene. Trimming pared 2 bases from V and 6 bases from J, leaving 14 bases between. The CDR3 nucleotides are TGTGCCAGCAGCTTACTACCTGAGATCCTCGAGCAGTACTTC. This translates into CASSLLPEILEQYF.

This clone was seen only once. This sequence joins TRBV30 and TRBJ1-1, with D hard to call. Germline V lookup: CDR1 GTSNPN, CDR2 SVGIG (reference sequence). V dropped 4 bases and J dropped 4 bases, with 22 bases sitting between them. This CDR3 comprises 16 residues. CDR3 region: CAWTVGPATASTEAFF. The CDR3 bases are TGTGCCTGGACGGTCGGGCCCGCGACGGCTAGCACTGAAGCTTTCTTT.

Regarding this clone: The junction and the germline gene differ at one end; a read error may be behind it. The identical CDR3 is also encoded by other nucleotide sequences in the sample. V gene TRBV5-1 combines with J gene TRBJ1-2; D not resolved. The CDR3 consists of 13 residues. Germline V gene sequence: CDR1 SGHRS, CDR2 YFSETQ. The CDR3 region is CASSLSGLGGYTF. As DNA, the CDR3 is TGTGCCAGCAGCCTAAGTGGCCTCGGTGGCTACACCTTC.